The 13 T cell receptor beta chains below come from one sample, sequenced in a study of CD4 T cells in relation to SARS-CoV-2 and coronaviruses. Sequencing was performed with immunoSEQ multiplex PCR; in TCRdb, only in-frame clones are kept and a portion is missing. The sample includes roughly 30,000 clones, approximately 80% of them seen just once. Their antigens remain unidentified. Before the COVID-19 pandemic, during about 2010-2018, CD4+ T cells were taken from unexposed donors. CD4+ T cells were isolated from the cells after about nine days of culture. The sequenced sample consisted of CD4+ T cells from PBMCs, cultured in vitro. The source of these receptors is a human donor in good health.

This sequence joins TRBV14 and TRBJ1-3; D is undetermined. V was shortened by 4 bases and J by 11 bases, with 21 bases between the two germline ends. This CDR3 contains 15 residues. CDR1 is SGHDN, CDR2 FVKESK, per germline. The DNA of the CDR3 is TGTGCCAGCAGCCGAAGACTCCCCAATATTAGCCCCATATATTTT. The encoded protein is CASSRRLPNISPIYF.

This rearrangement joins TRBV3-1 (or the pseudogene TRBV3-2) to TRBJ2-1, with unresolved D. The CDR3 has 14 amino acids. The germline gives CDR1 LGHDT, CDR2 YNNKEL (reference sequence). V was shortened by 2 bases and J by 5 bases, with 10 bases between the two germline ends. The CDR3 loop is CASSQSAVHNEQFF. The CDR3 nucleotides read TGTGCCAGCAGCCAAAGCGCAGTCCACAATGAGCAGTTCTTC.

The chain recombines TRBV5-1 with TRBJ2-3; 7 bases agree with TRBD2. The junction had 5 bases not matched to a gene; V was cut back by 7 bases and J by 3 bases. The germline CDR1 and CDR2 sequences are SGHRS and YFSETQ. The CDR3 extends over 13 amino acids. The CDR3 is CASRPGGTDTQYF. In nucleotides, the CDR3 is TGCGCCAGCCGGCCGGGAGGAACAGATACGCAGTATTTT. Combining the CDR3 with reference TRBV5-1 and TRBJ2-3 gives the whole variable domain KAGVTQTPRYLIKTRGQQVTLSCSPISGHRSVSWYQQTPGQGLQFLFEYFSETQRNKGNFPGRFSGRQFSNSRSEMNVSTLELGDSALYLCASRPGGTDTQYFGPGTRLTVL.

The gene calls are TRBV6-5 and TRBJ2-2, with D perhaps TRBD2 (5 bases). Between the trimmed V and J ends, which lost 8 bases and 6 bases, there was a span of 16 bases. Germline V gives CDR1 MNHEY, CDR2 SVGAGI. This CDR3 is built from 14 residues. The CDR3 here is CASWRQPEAGELFF. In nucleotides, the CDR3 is TGTGCCAGCTGGAGGCAGCCGGAAGCCGGGGAGCTGTTTTTT.

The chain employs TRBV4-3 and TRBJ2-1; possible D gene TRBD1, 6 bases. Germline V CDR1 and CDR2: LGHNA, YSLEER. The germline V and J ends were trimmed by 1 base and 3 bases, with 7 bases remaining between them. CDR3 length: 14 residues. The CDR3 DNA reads TGCGCCAGCAGCCAAGTACAGGGCTACAATGAGCAGTTCTTC. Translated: CASSQVQGYNEQFF.

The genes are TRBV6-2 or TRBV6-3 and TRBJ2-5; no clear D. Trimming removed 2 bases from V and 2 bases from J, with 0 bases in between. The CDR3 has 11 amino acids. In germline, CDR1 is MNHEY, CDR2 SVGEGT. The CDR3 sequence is CASSYQETQYF. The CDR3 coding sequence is TGTGCCAGCAGTTACCAAGAGACCCAGTACTTC.

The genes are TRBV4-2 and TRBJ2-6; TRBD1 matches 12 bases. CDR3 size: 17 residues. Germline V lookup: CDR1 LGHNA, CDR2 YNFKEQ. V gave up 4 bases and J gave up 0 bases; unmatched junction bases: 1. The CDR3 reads CASSPGQGASGANVLTF. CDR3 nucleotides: TGTGCCAGCAGCCCGGGACAGGGGGCCTCTGGGGCCAACGTCCTGACTTTC.

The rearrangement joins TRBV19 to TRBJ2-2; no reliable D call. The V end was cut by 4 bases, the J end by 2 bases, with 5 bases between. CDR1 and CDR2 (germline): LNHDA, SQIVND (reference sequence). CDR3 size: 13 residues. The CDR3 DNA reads TGTGCCAGTAGTAATATTAACACCGGGGAGCTGTTTTTT. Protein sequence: CASSNINTGELFF.

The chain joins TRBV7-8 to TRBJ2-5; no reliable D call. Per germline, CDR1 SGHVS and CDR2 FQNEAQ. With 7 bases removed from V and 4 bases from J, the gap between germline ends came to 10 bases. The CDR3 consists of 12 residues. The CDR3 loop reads CASTINLETQYF. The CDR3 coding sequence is TGTGCCAGCACTATTAACCTAGAGACCCAGTACTTC.

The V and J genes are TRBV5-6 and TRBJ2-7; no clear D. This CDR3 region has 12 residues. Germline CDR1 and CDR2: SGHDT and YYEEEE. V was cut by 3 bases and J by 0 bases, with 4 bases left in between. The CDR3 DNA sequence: TGTGCCAGCAGCTCGAGCTCCTACGAGCAGTACTTC. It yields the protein CASSSSSYEQYF.

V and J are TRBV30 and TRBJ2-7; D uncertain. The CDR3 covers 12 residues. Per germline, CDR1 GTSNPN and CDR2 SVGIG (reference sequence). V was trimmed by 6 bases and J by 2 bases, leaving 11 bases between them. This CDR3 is CACGRNTYEQYF. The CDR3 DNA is TGTGCCTGTGGACGTAATACCTACGAGCAGTACTTC.

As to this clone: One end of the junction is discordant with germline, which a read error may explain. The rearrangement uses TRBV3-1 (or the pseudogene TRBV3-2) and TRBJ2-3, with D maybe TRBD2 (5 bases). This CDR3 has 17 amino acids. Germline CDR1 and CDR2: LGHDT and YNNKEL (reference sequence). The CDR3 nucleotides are TGTGCCACCAGCGGCGGGTCGAGGCTAGTGAGCACAGATACGCAGTATTTT. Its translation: CATSGGSRLVSTDTQYF.

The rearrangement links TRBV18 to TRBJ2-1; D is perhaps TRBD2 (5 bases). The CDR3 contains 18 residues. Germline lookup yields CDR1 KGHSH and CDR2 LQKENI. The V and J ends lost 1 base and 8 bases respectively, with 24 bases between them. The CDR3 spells CASSPLRIEGPSGDEQFF. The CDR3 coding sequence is TGTGCCAGCTCACCACTACGAATTGAGGGCCCAAGCGGCGATGAGCAGTTCTTC.